What follows describes a single T cell receptor beta chain. In the original processing: Reference gene primer amplification yielded estimated nucleated cell counts. Produced via immunoSEQ multiplex PCR; TCRdb's table is partial and in-frame only. V and J calls and clone size are copied from that table; D and trimming were computed from the DNA. The top ten hold about 15% of the sample, which has roughly 150,000 clones, around 87% seen once. The data are from a study of blood T cell repertoires in COVID-19. Study background: The cDNA or gDNA used as material had been derived from T cells, B-cell-depleted T cells, or PBMCs.

Sequenced input: peripheral blood. The receptor was derived from a woman aged 40-49 years with acute or convalescent COVID-19.

The CDR3 sequence is CASSPRDRVYEQYF. In DNA form, the CDR3 reads TGTGCCAGTAGTCCCCGGGACAGGGTTTACGAGCAGTACTTC. V is TRBV19 and J is TRBJ2-7; 9 nucleotides agree with TRBD1. This CDR3 has 14 amino acids. V was clipped by 5 bases and J by 4 bases; unmatched bases: 6. Germline loops: CDR1 LNHDA, CDR2 SQIVND (reference sequence).